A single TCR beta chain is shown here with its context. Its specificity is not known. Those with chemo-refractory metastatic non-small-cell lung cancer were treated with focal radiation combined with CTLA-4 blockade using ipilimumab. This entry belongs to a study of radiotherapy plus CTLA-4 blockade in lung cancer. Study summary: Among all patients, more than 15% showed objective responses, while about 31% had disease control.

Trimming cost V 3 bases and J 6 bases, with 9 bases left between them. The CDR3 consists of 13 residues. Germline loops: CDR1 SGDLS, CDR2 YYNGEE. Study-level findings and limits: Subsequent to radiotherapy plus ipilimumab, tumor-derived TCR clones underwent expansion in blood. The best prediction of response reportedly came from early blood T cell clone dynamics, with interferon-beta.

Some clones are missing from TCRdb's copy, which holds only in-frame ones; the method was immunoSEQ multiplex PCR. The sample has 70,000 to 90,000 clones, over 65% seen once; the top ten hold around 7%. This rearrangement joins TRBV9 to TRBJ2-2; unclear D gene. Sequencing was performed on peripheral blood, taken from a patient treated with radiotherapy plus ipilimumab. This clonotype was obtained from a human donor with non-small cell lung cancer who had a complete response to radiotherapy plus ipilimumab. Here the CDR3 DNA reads TGTGCCAGCAGCGGCACTGGGGCCGGGGAGCTGTTTTTT. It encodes CASSGTGAGELFF.